The 8 T cell receptor beta chains listed next were all sequenced from one sample in a study of OX40 agonist ivuxolimab in advanced cancers. Only in-frame clones appear in the TCRdb table, and some are missing; sequencing was by immunoSEQ multiplex PCR. The sample shows approximately 100,000 clones, about 90% of them seen only once. Source: CD4+ or CD8+ T cells sorted from blood, taken in a trial of the OX40 agonist ivuxolimab. The receptors originated from an adult with an advanced solid tumor such as melanoma, head and neck, liver or kidney cancer.

This sequence joins TRBV9 and TRBJ2-3; no clear D gene. Germline lookup yields CDR1 SGDLS and CDR2 YYNGEE. This CDR3 has 15 amino acids. V dropped 0 bases and J dropped 1 base, with 9 bases sitting between them. DNA of the CDR3: TGTGCCAGCAGCGTAGTACTGGGTGGCACAGATACGCAGTATTTT. Translated, it gives CASSVVLGGTDTQYF.

The gene calls are TRBV9 and TRBJ2-2, with unresolved D. This CDR3 is built from 14 residues. CDR1 and CDR2 from the germline V gene are SGDLS and YYNGEE. V gave up 6 bases and J gave up 4 bases, with 13 bases separating them. The CDR3 is CASNRPSGTGELFF. Here the CDR3 DNA reads TGTGCCAGCAATCGACCCTCGGGCACCGGGGAGCTGTTTTTT. Variable domain in full (rest from reference TRBV9 and TRBJ2-2): DSGVTQTPKHLITATGQRVTLRCSPRSGDLSVYWYQQSLDQGLQFLIQYYNGEERAKGNILERFSAQQFPDLHSELNLSSLELGDSALYFCASNRPSGTGELFFGEGSRLTVL.

V and J are TRBV7-2 and TRBJ2-5, with D tentatively TRBD2 (6 bases). This CDR3 comprises 17 residues. V was trimmed by 6 bases and J by 5 bases, leaving 25 bases between them. Germline CDR1 is SGHTA and CDR2 is FQGNSA. CDR3 sequence: CASSHGSGLDALETQYF. The CDR3 DNA reads as TGTGCCAGCAGTCATGGGAGCGGGCTAGACGCTTTGGAGACCCAGTACTTC.

In its sample, this clone was seen a few times. The gene calls are TRBV7-9 and TRBJ2-2; no clear D gene. The ends were cut back, 1 base at V and 8 bases at J, with 14 bases in the middle. The CDR3 consists of 15 residues. Germline V gene data show CDR1 as SEHNR and CDR2 as FQNEAQ (reference sequence). The CDR3 sequence: CASSLVISQVGELFF. Here the CDR3 DNA reads TGTGCCAGCAGCTTAGTCATATCCCAGGTTGGGGAGCTGTTTTTT.

The rearrangement links TRBV7-9 to TRBJ1-2; D remains ambiguous. The CDR3 covers 12 residues. V was pared by 2 bases and J by 2 bases, with 3 bases between. Germline loops: CDR1 SEHNR, CDR2 FQNEAQ (reference sequence). This CDR3 is CASSLPNYGYTF. DNA of the CDR3: TGTGCCAGCAGCTTACCGAACTATGGCTACACCTTC.

The chain recombines TRBV5-1 with TRBJ1-2; D ambiguous. The CDR3 length is 14 residues. The V gene lost 0 bases and the J gene lost 0 bases, with 6 bases spanning the gap. Germline V lookup: CDR1 SGHRS, CDR2 YFSETQ. The CDR3 DNA sequence: TGCGCCAGCAGCTTGGACGGGACTAACTATGGCTACACCTTC. It translates to CASSLDGTNYGYTF.

The sample holds a few counts of this clone. The chain couples TRBV27 to TRBJ2-7; TRBD1 matches 7 bases. V dropped 3 bases and J dropped 3; count of bases not matched to a gene: 5. Germline V CDR1 and CDR2: MNHEY, SMNVEV (reference sequence). CDR3 length: 14 residues. The CDR3 coding sequence is TGTGCCAGCAGTTTTGGACAGGCTGTCTACGAGCAGTACTTC. It specifies CASSFGQAVYEQYF.

This clone was observed a single time. This sequence joins TRBV18 and TRBJ1-2; D call uncertain. CDR3 size: 17 residues. Germline V gives CDR1 KGHSH, CDR2 LQKENI. Between the trimmed V and J ends, which lost 3 bases and 8 bases, there was a span of 25 bases. The CDR3 loop reads CASSPNQQLTAVMGYTF. The CDR3 DNA reads TGTGCCAGCTCACCCAATCAGCAATTAACAGCTGTAATGGGCTACACCTTC.